A selection of T cell receptor beta chains follows, all from one sample in a study of shared clonotypes between healthy human individuals. The data were produced by immunoSEQ multiplex PCR, yet TCRdb's version contains in-frame clones alone and is incomplete. This table has some 2.1 million clones, around 96% appearing once. The specimen was naive CD8+ T cells sorted from blood. These receptors all stem from a man younger than 35 in good health. Each CDR3 is given with its conserved first and last residue. The D gene is left open where the match is weak.

v_call	d_call	j_call	cdr3_nt	cdr3_aa
TRBV4-1	TRBD1	TRBJ1-1	TGCGCCAGCAGCCAAGATTTCACAGGGGGCTTGTGGGCTTTCTTT	CASSQDFTGGLWAFF
TRBV25-1	NA	TRBJ1-5	TGTGCCAGCAGTGATGATTATCAGCCCCAGCATTTT	CASSDDYQPQHF
TRBV19	TRBD2	TRBJ2-7	TGTGCCAGTAGTATAGGGGGACTAGCGGGAGTAGGAGAGCAGTACTTC	CASSIGGLAGVGEQYF
TRBV7-8	NA	TRBJ1-4	TGTGCCAGCAGCTTATTGGAGTCGGGGGGTCTAAATGAAAAACTGTTTTTT	CASSLLESGGLNEKLFF
TRBV9	NA	TRBJ2-1	TGTGCCAGCAGCTACGGGACCGCCGAGTGGCAGTTCTTC	CASSYGTAEWQFF
TRBV30	NA	TRBJ2-7	TGTGCCTGGAACCCTACCGAGGACGAGCAGTACTTC	CAWNPTEDEQYF
TRBV13	TRBD1	TRBJ2-7	TGTGCCAGCAGCTCGGGACAGGAGGAGTACTTC	CASSSGQEEYF
TRBV29-1	NA	TRBJ2-7	TGCAGCGTGATAATACAGCCCTACGAGCAGTACTTC	CSVIIQPYEQYF
TRBV7-8	NA	TRBJ2-7	TGTGCCAGCAGCTTAGCTAACGAGCAGTACTTC	CASSLANEQYF
TRBV25-1	TRBD2	TRBJ2-1	TGTGCCAGCAGTGTACGGGGCGGGGGTCACAATGAGCAGTTCTTC	CASSVRGGGHNEQFF
TRBV21-1	NA	TRBJ2-5	TGTGCCAGCAGCATTCAGGAGGGGGAGGAAGAGACCCAGTACTTC	CASSIQEGEEETQYF
TRBV7-2	TRBD1	TRBJ1-1	TGTGCCAGCAGCTTCGACAGGGGCACTGAAGCTTTCTTT	CASSFDRGTEAFF
TRBV6-1	NA	TRBJ2-3	TGTGCCAGCAGTGCCCCCAGCGGAACTAGCACAGATACGCAGTATTTT	CASSAPSGTSTDTQYF
TRBV6-5	NA	TRBJ2-5	TGTGCCAGCAGTTTCGTAGCGGACGCCCAAGAGACCCAGTACTTC	CASSFVADAQETQYF
TRBV29-1	TRBD1	TRBJ2-7	TGCAGCGTCCGACAGGGGCCTTCCTACGAGCAGTACTTC	CSVRQGPSYEQYF
TRBV11-2	NA	TRBJ2-7	TGTGCCAGCAGCTTAGTCGCCGGTAGCGAGCAGTACTTC	CASSLVAGSEQYF
TRBV4-3	TRBD2	TRBJ2-5	TGCGCCAGCAGCCAAGCCTCTCCGGGAGGGTACATGGAGACCCAGTACTTC	CASSQASPGGYMETQYF
TRBV19	NA	TRBJ1-1	TGTGCCAGTAGTATCGACCCAGGGGACACTGAAGCTTTCTTT	CASSIDPGDTEAFF